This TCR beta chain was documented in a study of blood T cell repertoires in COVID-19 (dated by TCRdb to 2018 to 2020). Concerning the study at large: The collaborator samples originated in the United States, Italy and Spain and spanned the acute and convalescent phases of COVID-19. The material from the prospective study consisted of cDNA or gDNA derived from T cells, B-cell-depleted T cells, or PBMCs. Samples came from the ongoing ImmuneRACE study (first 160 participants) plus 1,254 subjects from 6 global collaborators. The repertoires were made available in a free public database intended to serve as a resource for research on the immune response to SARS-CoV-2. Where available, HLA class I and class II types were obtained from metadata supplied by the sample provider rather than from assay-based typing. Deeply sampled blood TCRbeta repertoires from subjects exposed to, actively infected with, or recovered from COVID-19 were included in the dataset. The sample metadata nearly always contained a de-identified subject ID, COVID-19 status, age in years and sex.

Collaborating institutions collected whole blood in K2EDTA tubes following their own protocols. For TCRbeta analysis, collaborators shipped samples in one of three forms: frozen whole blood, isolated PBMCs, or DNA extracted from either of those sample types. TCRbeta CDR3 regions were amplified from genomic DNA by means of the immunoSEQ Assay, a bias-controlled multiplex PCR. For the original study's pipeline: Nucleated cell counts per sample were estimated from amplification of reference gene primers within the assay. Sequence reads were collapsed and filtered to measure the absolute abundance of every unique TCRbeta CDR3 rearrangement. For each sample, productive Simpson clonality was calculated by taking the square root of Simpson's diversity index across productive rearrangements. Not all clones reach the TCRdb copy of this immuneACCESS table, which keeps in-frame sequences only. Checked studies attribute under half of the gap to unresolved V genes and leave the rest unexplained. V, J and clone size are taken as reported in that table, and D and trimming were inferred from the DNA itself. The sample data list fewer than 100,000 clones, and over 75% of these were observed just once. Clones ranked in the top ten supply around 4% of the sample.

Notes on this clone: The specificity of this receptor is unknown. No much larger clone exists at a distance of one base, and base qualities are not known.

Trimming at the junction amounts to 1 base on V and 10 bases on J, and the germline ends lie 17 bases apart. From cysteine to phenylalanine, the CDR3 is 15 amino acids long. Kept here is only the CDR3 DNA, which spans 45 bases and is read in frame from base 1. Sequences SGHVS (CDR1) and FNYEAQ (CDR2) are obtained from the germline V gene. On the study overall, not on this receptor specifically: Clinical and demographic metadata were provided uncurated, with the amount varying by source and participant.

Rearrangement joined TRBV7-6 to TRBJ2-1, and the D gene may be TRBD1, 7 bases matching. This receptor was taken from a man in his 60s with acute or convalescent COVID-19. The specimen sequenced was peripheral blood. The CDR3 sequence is CASSLVGRSGGEQFF. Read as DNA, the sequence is TGTGCCAGCAGCTTAGTTGGCCGCTCAGGGGGGGAGCAGTTCTTC.